The T cell receptor beta chain described here comes from a study of cytomegalovirus exposure and HLA in healthy donors. TCRdb keeps only in-frame clones here, not all; method: immunoSEQ multiplex PCR. Among 50,000 to 70,000 clones listed, about 95% were seen once. The junction had 8 bases not matched to a gene; V was cut back by 4 bases and J by 7 bases. Germline assignment: CDR1 SGHAT and CDR2 FQNNGV. There are 15 residues in the CDR3. Sequenced: PBMCs. The chain uses TRBV11-2 and TRBJ2-1; TRBD2 matches at 9 bases. This clonotype was obtained from a woman in her late teens or twenties in good health and CMV-seropositive. DNA for the CDR3: TGTGCCAGCAGCTCGACTAGCGGAGTAGGGAATGAGCAGTTCTTC. Translation gives CASSSTSGVGNEQFF.